A single sample gave rise to the 23 T cell receptor beta chains below, sequenced in a study of vaccination and CD4 T cells after COVID-19 (dated by TCRdb to about 2022). The meaning of the sample's treatment or condition label: 10-day PBMC culture with coronavirus spike peptide pools or control peptides (ViraFEST assay). Their antigens are not known. Library method: PCR. Sequenced using an Illumina iSeq 100. At the Johns Hopkins FTIC core, DNA from the cultured CD4+ T cells underwent TCR sequencing with the Oncomine TCR Beta short-read assay. TCRdb reworked the public reads: Q25 trimming with fastp, MiXCR clone assembly, productive beta chains retained. Every CDR3 protein is listed once, alongside the most common genes and DNA of its rows. The sample has approximately 25,000 distinct CDR3 sequences on record, 62% of them singletons. The ten largest clones represent over 7.5% of the sample. The sequenced sample consisted of CD4+ T cells from blood, cultured in vitro. The receptor source for this set is a human donor who had recovered from COVID-19.

The rearrangement links TRBV12-3 or TRBV12-4 to TRBJ1-2; no reliable D call. The CDR3 totals 12 residues. The germline V and J ends were trimmed by 1 base and 8 bases, with 8 bases remaining between them. CDR3 region: CASSLGGRGYTF. The CDR3 DNA reads as TGTGCCAGCAGTTTAGGAGGGAGAGGCTACACCTTC.

The chain is built from TRBV27 and TRBJ2-7; possible D gene TRBD2, 6 bases. The V end was cut by 5 bases, the J end by 7 bases, with 12 bases between. CDR1 and CDR2 (germline): MNHEY, SMNVEV (reference sequence). This CDR3 comprises 12 residues. CDR3 sequence (DNA): TGTGCCAGCAGTCCCCCAGGGAGGGAGCAGTACTTC. Amino acid sequence: CASSPPGREQYF.

The chain carries TRBV7-9 and TRBJ2-1; tentatively, D is TRBD2 (6 bases). The V end lost 5 bases, the J end lost 13 bases, and 21 bases lay between the germline ends. The CDR3 has 14 residues. Germline lookup yields CDR1 SEHNR and CDR2 FQNEAQ (reference sequence). The CDR3, as DNA: TGTGCCAGCAGCCCCGAAGGGCGGGGATTTGGACAGTTCTTC. Its protein product is CASSPEGRGFGQFF.

The chain recombines TRBV15 with TRBJ2-3; TRBD2 might be the D (6 bases). The CDR3 extends over 14 amino acids. Germline CDR1 LNHNV, CDR2 YYDKDF (reference sequence). V dropped 3 bases and J dropped 5 bases, with 12 bases sitting between them. CDR3 in amino acids: CATSSSGGGDTQYF. CDR3 nucleotide sequence: TGTGCCACCAGCAGTAGCGGAGGTGGAGATACGCAGTATTTT. The variable domain in full, completed from reference TRBV15 and TRBJ2-3, reads DAMVIQNPRYQVTQFGKPVTLSCSQTLNHNVMYWYQQKSSQAPKLLFHYYDKDFNNEADTPDNFQSRRPNTSFCFLDIRSPGLGDTAMYLCATSSSGGGDTQYFGPGTRLTVL.

This clonotype is medium-sized within its sample. The DNA for the CDR3 is TGTGCCAGCAGCACCGGGACAGGACGTTTTAACTATGGCTACACCTTC. It specifies CASSTGTGRFNYGYTF. The chain carries TRBV5-6 and TRBJ1-2; 8 bases are a match to TRBD1. V lost 4 bases and J lost 1; bases outside the gene matches: 9. Germline lookup yields CDR1 SGHDT and CDR2 YYEEEE. The length of the CDR3 is 16 residues.

The gene calls are TRBV19 and TRBJ1-2; the match to TRBD1 covers 9 bases. The J segment lost 6 bases and the V segment lost 2 bases, leaving 10 bases of the junction unmatched. The CDR3 loop spans 16 amino acids. In germline, CDR1 is LNHDA, CDR2 SQIVND (reference sequence). CDR3: CASSITPGQGWNGYTF. The DNA for the CDR3 is TGTGCCAGTAGTATAACCCCGGGACAGGGTTGGAATGGCTACACCTTC.

There are a few counts of this clonotype. This rearrangement joins TRBV19 to TRBJ1-5; D remains ambiguous. CDR1 is LNHDA, CDR2 SQIVND, per germline (reference sequence). The CDR3 totals 14 residues. Trimming pared 8 bases from V and 3 bases from J, leaving 14 bases between. Here the CDR3 DNA reads TGTGCCAGTTCGGGCAGGCGTGACAATCAGCCCCAGCATTTT. This translates into CASSGRRDNQPQHF.

V usage is TRBV12-3 or TRBV12-4 and J usage is TRBJ1-2; D perhaps matches TRBD1 (5 bases). CDR3 length: 12 residues. Trimming removed 7 bases from V and 8 bases from J, with 14 bases in between. Written as DNA, the CDR3 is TGTGCCAGCACCATCAGGGATGTCGGCTACACCTTC. Translating it yields CASTIRDVGYTF.

The table lists this clonotype with a few counts. This sequence joins TRBV28 and TRBJ1-2; a weak D match, TRBD1 (6 bases). Germline V gives CDR1 MDHEN, CDR2 SYDVKM. Trimming left V 5 bases short and J 4 bases short, with 11 bases between. This CDR3 is 13 amino acids long. The CDR3 coding sequence is TGTGCCAGCAGTCAACAGGGCTTCTATGGCTACACCTTC. This translates into CASSQQGFYGYTF.

The CDR3 is CASIPSWGNTEAFF. The CDR3 DNA sequence: TGTGCCAGCATACCCTCGTGGGGGAACACTGAAGCTTTCTTT. The chain couples TRBV6-1 to TRBJ1-1; no firm D call. Trimming removed 7 bases at V and 1 base at J, with 13 bases between. This CDR3 comprises 14 residues. The germline V gene encodes CDR1 MNHNS and CDR2 SASEGT.

This clonotype was counted between two and nine times. This sequence joins TRBV10-1 and TRBJ2-3; 13 bases fit TRBD2. The CDR3 runs to 17 residues. Trimming removed 4 bases from V and 6 bases from J; junction bases left unmatched: 10. The germline V gene has CDR1 WNHNN and CDR2 SYGVQD (reference sequence). DNA for the CDR3: TGCGCCAGCAGTGGTAAGGGACTAGCGGGACCCGCGGATACGCAGTATTTT. Its protein is CASSGKGLAGPADTQYF.

The CDR3 nucleotides are TGTGCCAGCAGCTTAGGACAGGCGGTCGGGGAGCTGTTTTTT. This codes for CASSLGQAVGELFF. The genes are TRBV7-3 and TRBJ2-2, with 7 bases fitting TRBD1. The CDR3 contains 14 residues. Germline-derived CDR1 and CDR2 are SGHTA and FQGTGA. Germline trimming cut 2 bases from V and 7 bases from J; bases unmatched to any gene: 4.

This chain's CDR3 is CASSPRTLTYEQYF. The CDR3 nucleotides read TGTGCCAGCAGTCCCCGGACATTAACCTACGAGCAGTACTTC. V is TRBV27 and J is TRBJ2-7, with TRBD1 as a possible D gene (5 bases). Trimming removed 5 bases from V and 2 bases from J, with 13 bases in between. The CDR3 spans 14 residues. CDR1 MNHEY and CDR2 SMNVEV come from the germline V gene (reference sequence).

This clonotype was observed a handful of times. The V call is TRBV27, the J call TRBJ2-2; 7 positions agree with TRBD1. Germline loops: CDR1 MNHEY, CDR2 SMNVEV (reference sequence). The CDR3 loop spans 16 amino acids. V trimming: 5 bases; J trimming: 5 bases; junction bases outside the gene matches: 11. The CDR3 region has the DNA TGTGCCAGCAGTAAGGACAGGAGCCAAAGGACCGGGGAGCTGTTTTTT. Protein product: CASSKDRSQRTGELFF.

This clonotype was seen only once. This chain uses TRBV5-4 with TRBJ1-2, with D unresolved. V shed 2 bases and J shed 0 bases, with 8 bases lying between them. Germline V gene sequence: CDR1 SGHNT, CDR2 YYREEE (reference sequence). The CDR3 runs 14 residues. The CDR3 reads CASSFDRTNYGYTF. The CDR3 nucleotides read TGTGCCAGCAGCTTCGACCGCACTAACTATGGCTACACCTTC.

The genes are TRBV25-1 and TRBJ2-3; D might be TRBD2 (8 bases). Trimming took 3 bases from V and 4 from J, leaving 17 bases between them. Looked up from germline, CDR1 is MGHDK and CDR2 is SYGVNS. The CDR3 loop spans 16 amino acids. CDR3 in DNA: TGTGCCAGCAGTGAGTCGGGACAGCGGGGGTCAGATACGCAGTATTTT. Its translation is CASSESGQRGSDTQYF.

The chain couples TRBV29-1 to TRBJ1-2; D possibly corresponds to TRBD1 (6 bases). V was clipped by 7 bases and J by 6 bases, with 15 bases between them. The CDR3 is made up of 12 amino acids. Germline CDR1 SQVTM, CDR2 ANQGSEA. This CDR3 is CSGWEGGNGYTF. The CDR3 DNA sequence: TGCAGCGGATGGGAGGGGGGCAATGGCTACACCTTC.

This clonotype was seen a few times. One junction end does not reproduce the germline sequence, and a read error may be involved. The chain has TRBV12-3 or TRBV12-4 and TRBJ2-1; the match to TRBD2 covers 12 bases. CDR3 length: 14 amino acids. The CDR3 DNA is TGTGCCAGCAGTCCCGGGACTAGCGGGTGGGAATTCCTCTTC. It translates to CASSPGTSGWEFLF.

Relative to its sample, this clonotype is large. The CDR3 DNA reads as TGTGCCAGCAGCCCCCACCGTGGTTCAGGGCGTGGGGCCAAAAACATTCAGTACTTC. Protein sequence: CASSPHRGSGRGAKNIQYF. V and J are TRBV7-9 and TRBJ2-4; D may be TRBD1 (5 bases). The CDR3 is made up of 19 amino acids. The germline V gene has CDR1 SEHNR and CDR2 FQNEAQ (reference sequence). Deletions cut 5 bases from V and 1 base from J, with 24 bases between.

The rearrangement uses TRBV12-3 or TRBV12-4 and TRBJ1-6; D is uncertain. The germline V and J ends were trimmed by 8 bases and 8 bases, with 16 bases remaining between them. This CDR3 region has 14 residues. The DNA of the CDR3 is TGTGCCAGCCGCAGTCAAGCCGTGGATTCACCCCTCCACTTT. Translating gives CASRSQAVDSPLHF.

This clonotype was found a few times. The chain has TRBV6-2 or TRBV6-3 and TRBJ1-5; 9 nucleotides match TRBD1. Germline V gene data show CDR1 as MNHEY and CDR2 as SVGEGT. This CDR3 comprises 16 residues. The V and J ends lost 7 bases and 4 bases, in that order; junction bases with no gene match: 11. CDR3 sequence: CASKPFDRGRNQPQHF. Written as DNA, the CDR3 is TGTGCCAGCAAGCCCTTCGACAGGGGGAGGAATCAGCCCCAGCATTTT.

V usage is TRBV7-2 and J usage is TRBJ1-1; D gene unclear. Per germline, CDR1 SGHTA and CDR2 FQGNSA. CDR3 size: 13 residues. V shed 6 bases and J shed 6 bases, with 14 bases lying between them. The CDR3 region is CASRHQEVSEAFF. The CDR3 DNA sequence: TGTGCCAGCAGGCACCAGGAGGTTTCTGAAGCTTTCTTT.

This chain links TRBV5-4 with TRBJ2-7; 9 positions match TRBD2. J lost 6 bases, V lost 5 bases, and 9 bases had no gene match. The CDR3 runs 14 residues. CDR1 SGHNT and CDR2 YYREEE come from the germline V gene (reference sequence). The DNA of the CDR3 is TGTGCCAGCAGTAATAGCGGGAGAACGGTCGAGCAGTACTTC. Translating it yields CASSNSGRTVEQYF.